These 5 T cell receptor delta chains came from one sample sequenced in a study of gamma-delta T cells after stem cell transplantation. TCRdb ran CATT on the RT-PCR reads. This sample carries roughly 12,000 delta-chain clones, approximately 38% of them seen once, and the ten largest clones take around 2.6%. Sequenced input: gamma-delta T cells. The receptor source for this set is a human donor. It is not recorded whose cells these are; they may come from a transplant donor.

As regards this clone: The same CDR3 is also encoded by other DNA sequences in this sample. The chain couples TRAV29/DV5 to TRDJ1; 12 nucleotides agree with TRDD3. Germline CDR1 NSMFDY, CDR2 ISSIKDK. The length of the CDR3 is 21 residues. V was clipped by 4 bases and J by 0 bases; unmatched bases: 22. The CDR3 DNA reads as TGTGCAGCATCTAGGACTCCCAGAGGTACTGGGGGATACTGGTACACCGATAAACTCATCTTT. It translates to CAASRTPRGTGGYWYTDKLIF. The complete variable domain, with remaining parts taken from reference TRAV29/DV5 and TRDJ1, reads DQQVKQNSPSLSVQEGRISILNCDYTNSMFDYFLWYKKYPAEGPTFLISISSIKDKNEDGRFTVFLNKSAKHLSLHIVPSQPGDSAVYFCAASRTPRGTGGYWYTDKLIFGKGTRVTVEP.

This CDR3 reads CALGELGTPVLGDTDKLIF. The CDR3 DNA reads TGTGCTCTTGGGGAACTAGGGACACCTGTTCTGGGGGATACCGATAAACTCATCTTT. This chain joins TRDV1 and TRDJ1; 9 bases line up with TRDD3. This CDR3 contains 19 residues. Trimming at V came to 0 bases and at J to 2 bases, leaving 13 bases not matched to a gene. The germline V gene has CDR1 TSWWSYY and CDR2 QGS.

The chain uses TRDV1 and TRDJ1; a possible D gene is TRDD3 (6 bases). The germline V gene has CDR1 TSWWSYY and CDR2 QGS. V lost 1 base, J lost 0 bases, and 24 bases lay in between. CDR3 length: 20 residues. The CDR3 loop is CALGERGGDRGTLYTDKLIF. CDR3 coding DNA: TGTGCTCTTGGGGAACGCGGGGGCGATCGGGGGACTCTGTACACCGATAAACTCATCTTT.

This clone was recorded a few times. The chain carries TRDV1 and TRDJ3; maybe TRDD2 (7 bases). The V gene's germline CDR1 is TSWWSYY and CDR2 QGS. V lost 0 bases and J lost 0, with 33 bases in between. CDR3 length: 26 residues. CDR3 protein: CALGELGFPTTNWDFYCSWDTRQMFF. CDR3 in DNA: TGTGCTCTTGGGGAACTTGGGTTTCCTACTACAAACTGGGATTTCTATTGCTCCTGGGACACCCGACAGATGTTTTTC.

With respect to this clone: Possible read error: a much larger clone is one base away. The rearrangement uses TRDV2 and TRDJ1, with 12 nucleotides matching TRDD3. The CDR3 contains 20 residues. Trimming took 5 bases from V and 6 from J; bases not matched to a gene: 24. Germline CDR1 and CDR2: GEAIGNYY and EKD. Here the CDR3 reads CACARSHPYWGIQARNKLIF. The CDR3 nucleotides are TGTGCCTGTGCAAGGTCCCACCCCTACTGGGGGATACAAGCGAGGAATAAACTCATCTTT.